The 10 T cell receptor beta chains below were found in one sample sequenced in a study of shared clonotypes between healthy human individuals. CD45RO negativity and positive selection for CCR7 defined naive CD8 cells, a population that excluded terminally differentiated effector memory CD45RA+ cells. Only in-frame clones appear in the TCRdb table, and some are missing; sequencing was by immunoSEQ multiplex PCR. The table records approximately 1.9 million clones, roughly 95% of them present only once. Source material: naive CD8+ T cells from PBMCs. These receptors were obtained from a man younger than 35 in good health. Some clones in this sample may be carry-over from other donors' samples.

V usage is TRBV6-1 and J usage is TRBJ1-2; possible D gene TRBD1, 5 bases. This CDR3 is 16 amino acids long. V lost 2 bases to trimming and J lost 4 bases, with 17 bases between them. Per the germline V gene, CDR1 is MNHNS and CDR2 is SASEGT. For the CDR3, the DNA is TGTGCCAGCAGTGAATCCCCCCAGGGTGTAGCCTATGGCTACACCTTC. Translating gives CASSESPQGVAYGYTF.

In its sample, this clone was seen a few times. The chain combines TRBV4-1 with TRBJ1-5; D call uncertain. V lost 4 bases to trimming and J lost 6 bases, with 10 bases between them. Germline CDR1 is MGHRA and CDR2 is YSYEKL. The length of the CDR3 is 13 residues. CDR3 amino acids: CASSPRAGQPQHF. DNA for the CDR3: TGCGCCAGCAGCCCCCGGGCCGGTCAGCCCCAGCATTTT.

Only one count was recorded for this clone. V gene TRBV7-9 combines with J gene TRBJ2-7; D is perhaps TRBD2 (7 bases). CDR1 SEHNR and CDR2 FQNEAQ come from the germline V gene (reference sequence). The V gene lost 2 bases and the J gene lost 2 bases, with 16 bases spanning the gap. This CDR3 spans 16 amino acids. The CDR3 DNA is TGTGCCAGCAGCTTACCGGGGGGCCCGACCACCTACGAGCAGTACTTC. Its protein is CASSLPGGPTTYEQYF.

The rearrangement links TRBV5-1 to TRBJ1-1, with D tentatively TRBD1 (6 bases). Trimming took 0 bases from V and 1 from J, leaving 13 bases between them. CDR1 is SGHRS and CDR2 is YFSETQ in the germline V gene. The CDR3 length is 16 residues. The CDR3 nucleotides read TGCGCCAGCAGCTTGGCCCCGGCAGGGGCGAACACTGAAGCTTTCTTT. This translates into CASSLAPAGANTEAFF.

V is TRBV29-1 and J is TRBJ1-1; no reliable D call. The CDR3 is 14 amino acids. V was trimmed by 5 bases and J by 0 bases, leaving 13 bases between them. Per germline, CDR1 SQVTM and CDR2 ANQGSEA. The CDR3 here is CSVLDQRMNTEAFF. The CDR3 nucleotides are TGCAGCGTTTTGGACCAACGGATGAACACTGAAGCTTTCTTT.

Concerning this clone: Distinct nucleotide sequences in the sample also encode this CDR3. This chain joins TRBV19 and TRBJ1-1; no clear D gene. V lost 3 bases, J lost 1 base, and 6 bases lay in between. The CDR3 has 13 residues. Germline V gene lookup returns CDR1 LNHDA and CDR2 SQIVND (reference sequence). CDR3 bases: TGTGCCAGTAGTATTTCAGCGAACACTGAAGCTTTCTTT. Its protein is CASSISANTEAFF.

The V and J genes are TRBV4-1 and TRBJ2-1; possibly TRBD2 for D (5 bases). Germline V gives CDR1 MGHRA, CDR2 YSYEKL. The CDR3 spans 13 residues. V lost 4 bases and J lost 8, with 12 bases in between. CDR3 residues: CASSLPGSDEQFF. The CDR3 bases are TGCGCCAGCAGCCTCCCTGGTAGCGATGAGCAGTTCTTC.

The rearrangement uses TRBV27 and TRBJ2-6; D ambiguous. The CDR3 extends over 15 amino acids. V shed 5 bases and J shed 0 bases, with 8 bases lying between them. Germline V gene lookup returns CDR1 MNHEY and CDR2 SMNVEV (reference sequence). The CDR3 DNA follows: TGTGCCAGCAGTGCCATGGCCTCTGGGGCCAACGTCCTGACTTTC. This gives the protein CASSAMASGANVLTF.

The chain links TRBV25-1 to TRBJ2-2; no definite D call. CDR3 length equals 13 residues. Germline CDR1 MGHDK, CDR2 SYGVNS. Trimming stripped 1 base from V and 4 bases from J, with 4 bases between. CDR3 in DNA: TGTGCCAGCAGTGAATCCCGCACCGGGGAGCTGTTTTTT. Its protein is CASSESRTGELFF.

The chain carries TRBV13 and TRBJ2-7; D is unresolved. The CDR3 consists of 13 residues. V was clipped by 0 bases and J by 2 bases, with 5 bases between them. Per the germline V gene, CDR1 is PRHDT and CDR2 is FYEKMQ (reference sequence). For the CDR3, the DNA is TGTGCCAGCAGCTTAGGGGAAGCCTACGAGCAGTACTTC. Translating gives CASSLGEAYEQYF.